This entry features one T cell receptor (beta chain) sequence. Sequencing used immunoSEQ multiplex PCR; TCRdb keeps in-frame clones, though not all of them. The table shows roughly 240,000 clones, with 86% occurring only once. This record belongs to a study of blood T cell repertoires in COVID-19. About the study: Sites in the United States, Italy and Spain provided acute and convalescent COVID-19 samples. Sources were T cells, B-cell-depleted T cells, or PBMCs; the material itself was cDNA or gDNA.

Germline V gene lookup returns CDR1 MNHEY and CDR2 SVGAGI. J gave up 7 bases and V 2 bases, and 9 bases lay outside the gene matches. The CDR3 is 15 residues long. This sequence joins TRBV6-5 and TRBJ2-7; the match to TRBD1 covers 9 bases. The TCR originated in a woman in her twenties or thirties who had recovered from COVID-19. The sequenced sample consisted of peripheral blood. The CDR3 loop reads CASSYQGQGLGEQYF. The CDR3 DNA sequence: TGTGCCAGCAGTTACCAGGGACAGGGTCTGGGGGAGCAGTACTTC.